This section outlines one T cell receptor (beta chain) sequence together with its context. In blood CD8+ and CD4+ T cells, TCR beta underwent sequencing. A quantity of about 0.5 to 1 ug RNA underwent reverse transcription using random hexamers. TCRdb reanalysed the immunoSEQ multiplex PCR reads using MiXCR and keeps one entry per CDR3 protein. The sample lists about 300,000 distinct CDR3 sequences; 65% to 90% were seen once. The data were taken from a study of CD8 T cells in Susac syndrome. Germline V gene sequence: CDR1 SGHAT, CDR2 FQNNGV. V was pared by 7 bases and J by 4 bases, with 37 bases between. The length of the CDR3 is 21 residues.

The sequencing sample was made of CD8+ T cells from PBMCs. The clonotype comes from a human donor with multiple sclerosis. The rearrangement links TRBV11-2 to TRBJ1-1, with D possibly matching TRBD1 (6 bases). The CDR3 region has the DNA TGTGCCAGCATCATAAATGACCTGGGGTTGGACAGCCCTAAGGAGGGCACTGAAGCTTTCTTT. Residues: CASIINDLGLDSPKEGTEAFF.